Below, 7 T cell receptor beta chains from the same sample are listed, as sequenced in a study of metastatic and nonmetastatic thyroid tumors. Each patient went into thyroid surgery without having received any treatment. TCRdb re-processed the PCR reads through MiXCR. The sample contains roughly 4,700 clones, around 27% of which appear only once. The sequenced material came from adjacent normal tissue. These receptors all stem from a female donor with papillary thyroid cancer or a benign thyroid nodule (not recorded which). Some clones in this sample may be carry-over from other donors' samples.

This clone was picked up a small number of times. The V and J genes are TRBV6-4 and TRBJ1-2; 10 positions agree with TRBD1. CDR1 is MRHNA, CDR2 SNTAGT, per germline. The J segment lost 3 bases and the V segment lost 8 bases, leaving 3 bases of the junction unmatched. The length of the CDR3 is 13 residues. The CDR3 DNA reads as TGTGCCAGCCGGGACAGGGGTTACTATGGCTACACCTTC. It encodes CASRDRGYYGYTF.

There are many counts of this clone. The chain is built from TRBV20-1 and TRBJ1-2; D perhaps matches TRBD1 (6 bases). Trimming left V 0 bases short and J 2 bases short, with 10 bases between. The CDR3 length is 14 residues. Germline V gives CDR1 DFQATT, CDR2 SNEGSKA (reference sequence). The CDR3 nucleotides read TGCAGTGCTAGAGATTGGGGGGGCAACTATGGCTACACCTTC. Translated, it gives CSARDWGGNYGYTF.

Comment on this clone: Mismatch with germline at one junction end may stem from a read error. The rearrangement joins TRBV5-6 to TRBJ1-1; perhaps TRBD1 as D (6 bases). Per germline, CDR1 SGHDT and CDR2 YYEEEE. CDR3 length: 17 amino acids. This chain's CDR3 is CASSWGGQGSGNTEDYF. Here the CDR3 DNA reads TGTGCCAGCAGCTGGGGAGGGCAGGGGTCAGGGAACACTGAAGATTACTTT.

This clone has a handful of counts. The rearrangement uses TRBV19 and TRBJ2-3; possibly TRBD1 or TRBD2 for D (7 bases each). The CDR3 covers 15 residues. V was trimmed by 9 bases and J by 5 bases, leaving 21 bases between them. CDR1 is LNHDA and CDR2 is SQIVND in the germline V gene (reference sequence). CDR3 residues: CASSPRGGREDTQYF. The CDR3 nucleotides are TGTGCCAGCAGCCCCAGGGGGGGGCGAGAAGATACGCAGTATTTT.

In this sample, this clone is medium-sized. CDR3 amino acids: CAWSSGLAGVETQYF. The CDR3 DNA follows: TGTGCCTGGAGCTCCGGACTAGCGGGAGTGGAGACCCAGTACTTC. This chain joins TRBV30 and TRBJ2-5, with 13 bases fitting TRBD2. Per the germline V gene, CDR1 is GTSNPN and CDR2 is SVGIG (reference sequence). Trimming at V came to 3 bases and at J to 5 bases, leaving 6 bases not matched to a gene. The CDR3 covers 15 residues.

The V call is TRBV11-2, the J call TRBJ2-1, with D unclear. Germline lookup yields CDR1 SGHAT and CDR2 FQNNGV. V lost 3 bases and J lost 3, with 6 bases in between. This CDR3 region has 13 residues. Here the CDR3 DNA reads TGTGCCAGCAGCTTTGGGTTCTACAATGAGCAGTTCTTC. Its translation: CASSFGFYNEQFF.

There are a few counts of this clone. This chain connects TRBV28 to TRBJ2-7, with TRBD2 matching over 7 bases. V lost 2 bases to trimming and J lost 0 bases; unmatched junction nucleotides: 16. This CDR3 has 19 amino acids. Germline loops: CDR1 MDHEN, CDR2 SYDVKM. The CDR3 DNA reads TGTGCCAGCAGTTTACGCGGGTCCGGGCTAGCGGTACCCTCCTACGAGCAGTACTTC. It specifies CASSLRGSGLAVPSYEQYF.